This TCR beta chain emerged from a study of T cells in Graves' hyperthyroidism and ophthalmopathy. Clinical symptoms, serum thyroxine and TRAb, thyroid ultrasound and orbital computed tomography were used for the diagnoses. Authors of the study amplified TCR beta CDR3 regions from RNA transcripts. The HTBI primer set was used in a first-round RT-PCR of the TCR CDR3. In TCRdb, the multiplex PCR reads were re-called with MiXCR into one record per CDR3 protein. The sample has some 320,000 distinct CDR3 sequences, roughly 13% seen once. The CDR3 consists of 11 residues. Germline V gene data show CDR1 as SQVTM and CDR2 as ANQGSEA. Regarding this clonotype: Compared with germline, one end of the junction differs, possibly owing to a read error.

The chain uses TRBV29-1 and TRBJ1-2; the D is unclear. Sequencing was carried out using blood. This receptor was taken from a woman aged 40 to 50 with Graves' ophthalmopathy. The CDR3 region is CSVGTNYGYAF. The CDR3 DNA reads TGCAGCGTTGGTACTAACTATGGCTACGCCTTC.